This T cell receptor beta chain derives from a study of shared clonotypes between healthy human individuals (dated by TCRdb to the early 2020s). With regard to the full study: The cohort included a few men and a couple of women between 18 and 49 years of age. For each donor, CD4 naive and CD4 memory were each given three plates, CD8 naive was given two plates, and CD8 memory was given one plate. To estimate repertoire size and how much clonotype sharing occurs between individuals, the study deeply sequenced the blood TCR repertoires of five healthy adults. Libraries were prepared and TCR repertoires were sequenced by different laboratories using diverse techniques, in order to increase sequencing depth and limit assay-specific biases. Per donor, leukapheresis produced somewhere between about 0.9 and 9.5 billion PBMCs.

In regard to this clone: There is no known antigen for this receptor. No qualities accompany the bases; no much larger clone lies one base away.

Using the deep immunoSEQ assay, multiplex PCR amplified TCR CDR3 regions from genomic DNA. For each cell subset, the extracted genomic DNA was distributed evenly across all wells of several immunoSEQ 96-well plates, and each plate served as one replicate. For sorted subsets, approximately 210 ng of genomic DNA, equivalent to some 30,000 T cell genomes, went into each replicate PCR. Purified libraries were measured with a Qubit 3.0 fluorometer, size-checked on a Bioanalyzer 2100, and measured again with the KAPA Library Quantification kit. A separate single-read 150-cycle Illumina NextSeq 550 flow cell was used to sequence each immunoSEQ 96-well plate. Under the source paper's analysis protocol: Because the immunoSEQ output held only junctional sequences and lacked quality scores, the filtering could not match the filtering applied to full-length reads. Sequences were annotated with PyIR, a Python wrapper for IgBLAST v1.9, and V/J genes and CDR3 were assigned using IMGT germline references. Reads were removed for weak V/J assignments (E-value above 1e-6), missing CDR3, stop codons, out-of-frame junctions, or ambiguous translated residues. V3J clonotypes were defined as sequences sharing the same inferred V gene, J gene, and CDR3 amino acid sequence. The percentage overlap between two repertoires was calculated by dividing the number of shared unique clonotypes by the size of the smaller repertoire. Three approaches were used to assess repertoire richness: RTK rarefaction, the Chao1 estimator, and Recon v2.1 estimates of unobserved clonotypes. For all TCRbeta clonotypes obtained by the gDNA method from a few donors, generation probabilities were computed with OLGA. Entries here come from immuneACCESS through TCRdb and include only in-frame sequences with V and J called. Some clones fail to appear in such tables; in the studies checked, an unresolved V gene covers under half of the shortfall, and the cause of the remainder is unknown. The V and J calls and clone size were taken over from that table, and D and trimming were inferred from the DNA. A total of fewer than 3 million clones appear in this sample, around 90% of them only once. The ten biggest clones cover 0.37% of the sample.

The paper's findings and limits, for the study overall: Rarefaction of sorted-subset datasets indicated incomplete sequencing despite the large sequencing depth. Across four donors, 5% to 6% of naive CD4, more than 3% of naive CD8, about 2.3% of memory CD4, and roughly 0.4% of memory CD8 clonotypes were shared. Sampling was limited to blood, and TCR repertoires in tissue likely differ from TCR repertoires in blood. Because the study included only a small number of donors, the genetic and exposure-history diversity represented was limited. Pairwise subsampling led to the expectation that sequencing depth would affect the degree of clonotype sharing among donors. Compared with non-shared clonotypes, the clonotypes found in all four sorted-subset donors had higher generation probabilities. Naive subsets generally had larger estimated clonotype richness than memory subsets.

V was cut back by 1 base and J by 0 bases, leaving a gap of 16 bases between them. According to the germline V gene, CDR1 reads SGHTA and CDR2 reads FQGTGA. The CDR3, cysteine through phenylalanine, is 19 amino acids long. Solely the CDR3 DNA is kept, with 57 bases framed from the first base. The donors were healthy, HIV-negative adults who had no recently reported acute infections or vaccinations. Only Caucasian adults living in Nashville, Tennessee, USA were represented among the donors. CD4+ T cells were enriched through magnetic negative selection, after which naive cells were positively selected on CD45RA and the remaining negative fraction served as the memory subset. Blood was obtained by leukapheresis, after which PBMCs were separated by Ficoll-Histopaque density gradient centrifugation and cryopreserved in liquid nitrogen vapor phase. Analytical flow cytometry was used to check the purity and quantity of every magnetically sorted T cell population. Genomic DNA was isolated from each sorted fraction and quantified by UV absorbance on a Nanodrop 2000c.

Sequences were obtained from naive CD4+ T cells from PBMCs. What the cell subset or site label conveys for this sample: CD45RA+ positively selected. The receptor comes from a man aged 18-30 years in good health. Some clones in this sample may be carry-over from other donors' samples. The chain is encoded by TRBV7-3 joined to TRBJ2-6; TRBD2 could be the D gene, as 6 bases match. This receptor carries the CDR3 CASSLMLGEVGSGANVLTF. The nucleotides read TGTGCCAGCAGCTTAATGTTAGGGGAGGTTGGCTCTGGGGCCAACGTCCTGACTTTC.